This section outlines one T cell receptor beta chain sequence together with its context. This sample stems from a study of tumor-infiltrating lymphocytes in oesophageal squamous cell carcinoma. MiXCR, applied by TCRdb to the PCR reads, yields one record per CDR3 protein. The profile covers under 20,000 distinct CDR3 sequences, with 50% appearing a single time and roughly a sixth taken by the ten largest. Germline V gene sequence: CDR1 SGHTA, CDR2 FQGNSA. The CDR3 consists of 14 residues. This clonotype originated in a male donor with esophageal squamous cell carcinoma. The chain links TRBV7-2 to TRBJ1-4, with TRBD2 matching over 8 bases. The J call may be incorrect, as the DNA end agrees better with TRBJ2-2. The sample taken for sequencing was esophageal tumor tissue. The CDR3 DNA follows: TGTGCCAGCCGCCGGACTAGCAACACCGGGGAGCTGTTTTTT. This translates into CASRRTSNTGELFF.